Reported below is one T cell receptor (beta chain). Antigen specificity is unknown. The sample belongs to a study of T cell responses to AZD1222 COVID-19 vaccine. Study-level information: Second-dose schedules of about 4 or about 12 weeks were combined.

The study, taken as a whole, reports: Distributed over spike, vaccine-associated CD4 TCRs predominated at 160-218 and 743-854. Only a handful of individuals given AZD1222 were seropositive at baseline.

The assay was immunoSEQ multiplex PCR, and TCRdb's table has in-frame clones only and misses some. This table has about 110,000 clones, 88% appearing once. V lost 2 bases and J lost 5, with 12 bases in between. Germline V gives CDR1 LGHNA, CDR2 YNFKEQ. The CDR3 is 14 residues long. Sequenced material: peripheral blood, taken on day 0 of AZD1222 vaccination. This receptor was identified in an adult in good health. The V call is TRBV4-2, the J call TRBJ1-2, with D possibly matching TRBD1 (6 bases). CDR3 region: CASSQITGSYGYTF. CDR3 coding DNA: TGTGCCAGCAGCCAAATTACAGGGTCTTATGGCTACACCTTC.